The 19 T cell receptor beta chains presented below share a single source sample, sequenced in a study of blood T cell repertoires in COVID-19. The repertoire was sequenced with immunoSEQ multiplex PCR; TCRdb's copy has only in-frame clones and lacks some. The sample has around 100,000 clones; 85% are singletons. The sequencing sample was made of peripheral blood. These receptors all come from a woman in her 70s with active or convalescent COVID-19.

This rearrangement joins TRBV5-1 to TRBJ2-1; TRBD2 might be the D (5 bases). Germline V gives CDR1 SGHRS, CDR2 YFSETQ. V lost 2 bases to trimming and J lost 6 bases, with 6 bases between them. This CDR3 is built from 12 residues. Here the CDR3 DNA reads TGCGCCAGCAGCTTAAGCGGCAATGAGCAGTTCTTC. This gives the protein CASSLSGNEQFF.

This chain uses TRBV6-5 with TRBJ1-4, with 8 bases identical to TRBD1. CDR3 size: 15 residues. After removal of 4 bases from V and 8 bases from J, the junction contained 9 bases not matched to a gene. Per the germline V gene, CDR1 is MNHEY and CDR2 is SVGAGI. The CDR3 here is CASSSARQGREKLFF. In DNA form, the CDR3 reads TGTGCCAGCAGTTCCGCCCGACAGGGGAGGGAAAAACTGTTTTTT.

The chain employs TRBV19 and TRBJ1-6; the match to TRBD1 covers 9 bases. Germline CDR1 and CDR2: LNHDA and SQIVND (reference sequence). This CDR3 has 16 amino acids. Unmatched junction bases numbered 2, after V lost 1 base and J lost 4 bases. CDR3 sequence reads: CASSIAGTGYNSPLHF. CDR3 coding DNA: TGTGCCAGTAGTATAGCCGGGACAGGGTATAATTCACCCCTCCACTTT.

This rearrangement joins TRBV12-3 or TRBV12-4 to TRBJ1-1; a weak D match, TRBD1 (6 bases). The CDR3 has 13 residues. Trimming removed 4 bases from V and 1 base from J, with 7 bases in between. The CDR3 DNA follows: TGTGCCAGCAGTTCGGACAGGAACACTGAAGCTTTCTTT. This sequence encodes CASSSDRNTEAFF.

V is TRBV28 and J is TRBJ2-7; TRBD2 matches 9 bases. Losses at the gene ends were 1 base for V and 6 bases for J; bases not matched to a gene: 4. The CDR3 covers 14 residues. Germline V CDR1 and CDR2: MDHEN, SYDVKM. The CDR3 reads CASSLYLAGFEQYF. The CDR3 DNA reads TGTGCCAGCAGTTTATACCTAGCGGGGTTCGAGCAGTACTTC.

This chain uses TRBV11-2 with TRBJ2-7; 8 bases line up with TRBD1. Germline lookup yields CDR1 SGHAT and CDR2 FQNNGV. The CDR3 consists of 15 residues. Trimming removed 5 bases from V and 5 bases from J; junction bases left unmatched: 11. The CDR3 DNA follows: TGTGCCAGCAGCCAATCAGGGGGCGCCGGGGACGAGCAGTACTTC. Protein product: CASSQSGGAGDEQYF.

This clone was detected a few times. The genes are TRBV2 and TRBJ2-2, with unresolved D. The length of the CDR3 is 13 residues. Trimming stripped 4 bases from V and 0 bases from J, with 3 bases between. In germline, CDR1 is SNHLY, CDR2 FYNNEI. The CDR3 loop reads CASSVTNTGELFF. CDR3 nucleotides: TGTGCCAGCAGTGTAACGAACACCGGGGAGCTGTTTTTT.

The count of this clone is one. The V and J genes are TRBV15 and TRBJ2-6; TRBD2 matches at 7 bases. Trimming took 1 base from V and 0 from J; bases not matched to a gene: 6. Per the germline V gene, CDR1 is LNHNV and CDR2 is YYDKDF (reference sequence). CDR3 length: 18 amino acids. CDR3 region: CATSRGGGPHSGANVLTF. In DNA, the CDR3 is TGTGCCACCAGCAGAGGGGGGGGACCCCACTCTGGGGCCAACGTCCTGACTTTC.

The chain has TRBV28 and TRBJ2-5; 9 positions match TRBD1. Trimming took 4 bases from V and 2 from J; bases not matched to a gene: 2. Germline CDR1 MDHEN, CDR2 SYDVKM. This CDR3 is built from 14 residues. The CDR3 region has the DNA TGTGCCAGCAGTTACAGGGGGCGACAAGAGACCCAGTACTTC. This encodes CASSYRGRQETQYF.

This clone occurred a few times. CDR3 sequence reads: CASSYEGQVYNEQFF. The DNA of the CDR3 is TGTGCCAGCAGCTATGAAGGACAGGTCTACAATGAGCAGTTCTTC. The chain carries TRBV5-5 and TRBJ2-1, with TRBD1 matching 7 bases. The junction had 6 bases not matched to a gene; V was cut back by 3 bases and J by 3 bases. Germline-derived CDR1 and CDR2 are SGHKS and YYEKEE (reference sequence). This CDR3 has 15 amino acids.

The V gene is TRBV29-1, the J gene TRBJ1-1; D call uncertain. V lost 7 bases and J 4 bases, leaving 7 bases between the germline ends. The CDR3 is 10 residues long. In germline, CDR1 is SQVTM, CDR2 ANQGSEA. The CDR3 loop is CSGSSTEAFF. The CDR3 DNA is TGCAGCGGTTCGTCCACTGAAGCTTTCTTT. Full variable domain (rest looked up from reference TRBV29-1 and TRBJ1-1): SAVISQKPSRDICQRGTSLTIQCQVDSQVTMMFWYRQQPGQSLTLIATANQGSEATYESGFVIDKFPISRPNLTFSTLTVSNMSPEDSSIYLCSGSSTEAFFGQGTRLTVV.

V usage is TRBV5-1 and J usage is TRBJ2-7, with 9 nucleotides matching TRBD1. The CDR3 totals 14 residues. J lost 7 bases, V lost 2 bases, and 7 bases had no gene match. Germline loops: CDR1 SGHRS, CDR2 YFSETQ. CDR3 nucleotide sequence: TGCGCCAGCAGCTTCACGGGACAGGGAAGGGAGCAGTACTTC. Encoded protein: CASSFTGQGREQYF.

The chain joins TRBV20-1 to TRBJ1-2; D remains unclear. V was trimmed by 3 bases and J by 6 bases, leaving 14 bases between them. Germline V gives CDR1 DFQATT, CDR2 SNEGSKA (reference sequence). This CDR3 has 13 amino acids. The CDR3 is CSASSRTGDGYTF. The CDR3 DNA sequence: TGCAGTGCTAGTTCCCGCACCGGGGATGGCTACACCTTC.

The genes are TRBV4-2 and TRBJ1-2; 7 positions match TRBD1. The CDR3 contains 16 residues. V lost 4 bases to trimming and J lost 1 base; unmatched junction nucleotides: 9. Per the germline V gene, CDR1 is LGHNA and CDR2 is YNFKEQ. The CDR3 spells CASSPQEGTDNYGYTF. CDR3 nucleotides: TGTGCCAGCAGCCCTCAAGAGGGGACAGATAACTATGGCTACACCTTC.

The chain combines TRBV29-1 with TRBJ2-3; possibly TRBD1 for D (6 bases). Per germline, CDR1 SQVTM and CDR2 ANQGSEA. CDR3 length equals 12 residues. CDR3: CSLTRGGDTQYF. The CDR3 nucleotides are TGCAGTCTCACCCGAGGGGGAGATACGCAGTATTTT.

The chain joins TRBV4-2 to TRBJ2-1; 7 bases align to TRBD2. Germline V gives CDR1 LGHNA, CDR2 YNFKEQ. The length of the CDR3 is 16 residues. The J segment lost 0 bases and the V segment lost 5 bases, leaving 7 bases of the junction unmatched. DNA for the CDR3: TGTGCCAGCAGCTATTTAGCGGGTAGCTCCTACAATGAGCAGTTCTTC. Protein: CASSYLAGSSYNEQFF.

This chain uses TRBV5-5 with TRBJ2-2; D unclear. V was shortened by 4 bases and J by 4 bases, with 8 bases between the two germline ends. The CDR3 spans 13 residues. Germline V gives CDR1 SGHKS, CDR2 YYEKEE (reference sequence). The CDR3: CASSLTLTGELFF. DNA of the CDR3: TGTGCCAGCAGCCTGACTCTCACCGGGGAGCTGTTTTTT.

CDR3 sequence reads: CAWRTRGGNYGYTF. In DNA, the CDR3 is TGTGCCTGGAGGACGCGGGGTGGAAACTATGGCTACACCTTC. The chain is built from TRBV30 and TRBJ1-2; D is uncertain. Looked up from germline, CDR1 is GTSNPN and CDR2 is SVGIG (reference sequence). V lost 3 bases and J lost 2, with 13 bases in between. The CDR3 consists of 14 residues.

The chain links TRBV5-6 to TRBJ1-1; D gene uncertain. The CDR3 is made up of 12 amino acids. The V end lost 0 bases, the J end lost 7 bases, and 7 bases lay between the germline ends. The germline gives CDR1 SGHDT, CDR2 YYEEEE. The CDR3 region is CASSLGPVEAFF. The CDR3 bases are TGTGCCAGCAGCTTGGGGCCAGTTGAAGCTTTCTTT.